The 19 T cell receptor beta chains below come from one sample, sequenced in a study of shared clonotypes between healthy human individuals (TCRdb year 2020). The method was the immunoSEQ multiplex PCR assay. The table comes from immuneACCESS by way of TCRdb, which keeps in-frame sequences with V and J called. Part of the clones is missing from these tables; in studies checked, under half for an unresolved V gene and the rest for unknown reasons. This sample is represented by about 1 million clones; more than 65% of them were singletons. About 1.5% of the sample lies in the top ten. Sequencing used memory CD4+ T cells sorted from blood. The cell subset or site label on this specimen signifies: CD45RA-negative fraction. Source of these receptors: a man aged 18-30 years in good health.

This clone was found once. This chain uses TRBV11-2 with TRBJ2-7, with 9 bases aligning to TRBD1. CDR3 length equals 15 residues. V lost 5 bases and J lost 5; bases outside the gene matches: 10. Germline CDR1 reads SGHAT; CDR2 reads FQNNGV. CDR3 coding DNA: TGTGCCAGCAGCCCTCTGTGGACAGGGGCCCACGAGCAGTACTTC. It codes for CASSPLWTGAHEQYF.

V is TRBV6-5 and J is TRBJ2-1; possibly TRBD2 for D (6 bases). The CDR3 length is 16 residues. The germline gives CDR1 MNHEY, CDR2 SVGAGI. V lost 4 bases to trimming and J lost 0 bases, with 13 bases between them. CDR3 DNA sequence: TGTGCCAGCAGTTCATCCGGGGGTAGCTCCTACAATGAGCAGTTCTTC. It yields the protein CASSSSGGSSYNEQFF.

This chain links TRBV11-1 with TRBJ2-2; TRBD1 agrees at 8 bases. This CDR3 is built from 16 residues. V lost 4 bases and J lost 3; bases outside the gene matches: 7. Looked up from germline, CDR1 is SGHAT and CDR2 is FQDESV (reference sequence). CDR3 region: CASSSKTGGYTGELFF. For the CDR3, the DNA is TGTGCCAGCAGCTCCAAAACAGGGGGTTACACCGGGGAGCTGTTTTTT.

Turning to this clone: A much larger clone lies a single base off, so this may be a read error. V and J are TRBV5-1 and TRBJ2-3; D is unclear. Trimming took 0 bases from V and 4 from J, leaving 3 bases between them. Germline V gene lookup returns CDR1 SGHRS and CDR2 YFSETQ. The CDR3 is 12 amino acids. CDR3 region: CASSLGSDTQYF. The CDR3 DNA sequence: TGCGCCAGCAGCTTGGGGTCAGATACGCAGTATTTT.

This chain uses TRBV7-2 with TRBJ1-2; D ambiguous. Germline V gene sequence: CDR1 SGHTA, CDR2 FQGNSA. Trimming stripped 1 base from V and 4 bases from J, with 22 bases between. CDR3 length equals 18 residues. CDR3 nucleotides: TGTGCCAGCAGCTTAGGGTCGTCAGGAGGTATGCGAAGCTATGGCTACACCTTC. It codes for CASSLGSSGGMRSYGYTF.

This clone was recorded a few times. This chain uses TRBV5-4 with TRBJ1-2, with 10 bases matching TRBD1. CDR3 length: 15 amino acids. Germline CDR1 SGHNT, CDR2 YYREEE (reference sequence). The junction had 6 bases not matched to a gene; V was cut back by 0 bases and J by 7 bases. CDR3 in DNA: TGTGCCAGCAGCTTGGTAGACAGGGGGCAAGGTGGCTACACCTTC. It yields the protein CASSLVDRGQGGYTF.

This clone has a single count. The J gene is TRBJ2-7, the V gene TRBV19; D gene uncertain. This CDR3 has 12 amino acids. V lost 3 bases and J lost 6, with 9 bases in between. Per the germline V gene, CDR1 is LNHDA and CDR2 is SQIVND (reference sequence). CDR3 sequence (DNA): TGTGCCAGTAGTATCGATCCCCGCGAGCAGTACTTC. It yields the protein CASSIDPREQYF.

The table lists this clone with a count of one. In DNA form, the CDR3 reads TGTGCCAGCAGTGAGGGGTCCCTGGCCCTAGAGACCCAGTACTTC. This translates into CASSEGSLALETQYF. The rearrangement links TRBV6-1 to TRBJ2-5; D gene uncertain. The CDR3 extends over 15 amino acids. Germline assignment: CDR1 MNHNS and CDR2 SASEGT. Deletions cut 3 bases from V and 4 bases from J, with 15 bases between.

The chain has TRBV11-1 and TRBJ1-2; a possible D gene is TRBD1 (5 bases). From germline, CDR1 is SGHAT and CDR2 FQDESV (reference sequence). Trimming pared 5 bases from V and 8 bases from J, leaving 15 bases between. This CDR3 is 13 amino acids long. The CDR3 spells CASSTAGKGGYTF. The CDR3 DNA reads as TGTGCCAGCAGCACCGCAGGGAAGGGCGGCTACACCTTC. The variable domain in full, with the rest retrieved from reference TRBV11-1 and TRBJ1-2, is EAEVAQSPRYKITEKSQAVAFWCDPISGHATLYWYRQILGQGPELLVQFQDESVVDDSQLPKDRFSAERLKGVDSTLKIQPAELGDSAMYLCASSTAGKGGYTFGSGTRLTVV.

This clone showed up just a few times. The chain carries TRBV5-4 and TRBJ2-5; TRBD1 aligns across 10 bases. Losses at the gene ends were 2 bases for V and 2 bases for J; bases not matched to a gene: 3. The CDR3 is made up of 15 amino acids. In germline, CDR1 is SGHNT, CDR2 YYREEE (reference sequence). CDR3 coding DNA: TGTGCCAGCAGCTTAGACAGGGGGCGGCAAGAGACCCAGTACTTC. Protein: CASSLDRGRQETQYF.

The chain uses TRBV10-3 and TRBJ1-1, with TRBD1 matching 7 bases. V gave up 4 bases and J gave up 0 bases; unmatched junction bases: 5. CDR1 is ENHRY, CDR2 SYGVKD, per germline. The CDR3 loop spans 15 amino acids. CDR3: CAISGSGQVNTEAFF. DNA for the CDR3: TGTGCCATCAGTGGGTCAGGACAGGTGAACACTGAAGCTTTCTTT.

Ten or more counts support this clone. J is TRBJ2-4 and V is TRBV29-1; 7 nucleotides line up with TRBD1. In germline, CDR1 is SQVTM, CDR2 ANQGSEA. With V trimmed by 6 bases and J by 8 bases, 13 bases remained unmatched. CDR3 length equals 14 residues. The CDR3 here is CSVLNRGKVDIQYF. The CDR3 bases are TGCAGCGTCCTAAACAGGGGTAAAGTTGACATTCAGTACTTC. Full variable domain (outside the CDR3, taken from reference TRBV29-1 and TRBJ2-4): SAVISQKPSRDICQRGTSLTIQCQVDSQVTMMFWYRQQPGQSLTLIATANQGSEATYESGFVIDKFPISRPNLTFSTLTVSNMSPEDSSIYLCSVLNRGKVDIQYFGAGTRLSVL.

V and J are TRBV10-1 and TRBJ2-3; D assignment may be TRBD1 or TRBD2 (5 bases each). CDR1 is WNHNN and CDR2 is SYGVQD in the germline V gene (reference sequence). V was trimmed by 6 bases and J by 2 bases, leaving 12 bases between them. This CDR3 is 14 amino acids long. The CDR3 DNA is TGCGCCAGCAGGGCTGGGGGATCCACAGATACGCAGTATTTT. It yields the protein CASRAGGSTDTQYF.

V is TRBV30 and J is TRBJ1-2; no reliable D call. V dropped 4 bases and J dropped 5 bases, with 8 bases sitting between them. The CDR3 extends over 11 amino acids. Per germline, CDR1 GTSNPN and CDR2 SVGIG (reference sequence). CDR3 sequence reads: CAWNRGYGYTF. The CDR3 DNA reads TGTGCCTGGAACAGAGGATATGGCTACACCTTC. Based on the CDR3 plus reference TRBV30 and TRBJ1-2, the full variable domain is SQTIHQWPATLVQPVGSPLSLECTVEGTSNPNLYWYRQAAGRGLQLLFYSVGIGQISSEVPQNLSASRPQDRQFILSSKKLLLSDSGFYLCAWNRGYGYTFGSGTRLTVV.

The rearrangement links TRBV11-3 to TRBJ2-3; TRBD2 matches 7 bases. Trimming took 5 bases from V and 5 from J; bases not matched to a gene: 7. The CDR3 is made up of 14 amino acids. From germline, CDR1 is SGHNT and CDR2 YENEEA. CDR3 amino acids: CASSARTSRDTQYF. CDR3 nucleotide sequence: TGTGCCAGCAGCGCCAGGACTAGTAGAGATACGCAGTATTTT.

Concerning this clone itself: Other DNA sequences in the same sample also yield this CDR3. The rearrangement links TRBV30 to TRBJ1-5, with D maybe TRBD1 (5 bases). CDR1 and CDR2 (germline): GTSNPN, SVGIG (reference sequence). V was cut by 2 bases and J by 6 bases, with 11 bases left in between. The CDR3 spans 13 residues. CDR3 nucleotides: TGTGCCTGGAGTCGTGGGGCCGGTCAGCCCCAGCATTTT. This sequence encodes CAWSRGAGQPQHF.

V is TRBV5-1 and J is TRBJ1-5; D is unclear. Trimming pared 0 bases from V and 1 base from J, leaving 11 bases between. The CDR3 is 16 amino acids. Germline V gene sequence: CDR1 SGHRS, CDR2 YFSETQ. The CDR3 DNA sequence: TGCGCCAGCAGCTTGGATAACAGTGGGAGCAATCAGCCCCAGCATTTT. It is translated as CASSLDNSGSNQPQHF. Supplemented by reference TRBV5-1 and TRBJ1-5, the full variable domain reads KAGVTQTPRYLIKTRGQQVTLSCSPISGHRSVSWYQQTPGQGLQFLFEYFSETQRNKGNFPGRFSGRQFSNSRSEMNVSTLELGDSALYLCASSLDNSGSNQPQHFGDGTRLSIL.

The table lists this clone with a count of one. This chain links TRBV5-1 with TRBJ2-5; 7 positions agree with TRBD1. The V segment lost 3 bases and the J segment 5 bases; nucleotides outside the gene matches: 7. The CDR3 extends over 14 amino acids. Per germline, CDR1 SGHRS and CDR2 YFSETQ. This CDR3 reads CASSSRGNVETQYF. In DNA form, the CDR3 reads TGCGCCAGCAGCTCCAGGGGGAACGTTGAGACCCAGTACTTC.

This rearrangement joins TRBV5-1 to TRBJ1-2; weak D call: TRBD1 (6 bases). V gave up 4 bases and J gave up 4 bases, with 14 bases separating them. The CDR3 length is 14 residues. Germline V gives CDR1 SGHRS, CDR2 YFSETQ. The DNA for the CDR3 is TGCGCCAGCAGCCCCGGGGGCTGGGGCTATGGCTACACCTTC. Its protein is CASSPGGWGYGYTF.